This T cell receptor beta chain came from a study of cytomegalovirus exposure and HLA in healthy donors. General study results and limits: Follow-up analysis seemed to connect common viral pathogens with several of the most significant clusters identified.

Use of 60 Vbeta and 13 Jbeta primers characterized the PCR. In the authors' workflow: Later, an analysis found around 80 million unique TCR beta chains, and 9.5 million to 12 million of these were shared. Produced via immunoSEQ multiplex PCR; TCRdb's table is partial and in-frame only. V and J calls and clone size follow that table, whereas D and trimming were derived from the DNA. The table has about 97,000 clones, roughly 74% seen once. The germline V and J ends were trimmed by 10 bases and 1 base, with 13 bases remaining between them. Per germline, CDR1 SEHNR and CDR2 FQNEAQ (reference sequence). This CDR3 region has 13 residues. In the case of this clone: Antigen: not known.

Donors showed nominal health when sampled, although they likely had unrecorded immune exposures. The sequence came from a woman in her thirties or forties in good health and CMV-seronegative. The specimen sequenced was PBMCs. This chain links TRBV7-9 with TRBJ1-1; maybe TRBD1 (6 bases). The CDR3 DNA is TGTGCCATAACCACAGGGACGAACACTGAAGCTTTCTTT. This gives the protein CAITTGTNTEAFF. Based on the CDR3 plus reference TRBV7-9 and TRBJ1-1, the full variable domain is DTGVSQNPRHKITKRGQNVTFRCDPISEHNRLYWYRQTLGQGPEFLTYFQNEAQLEKSRLLSDRFSAERPKGSFSTLEIQRTEQGDSAMYLCAITTGTNTEAFFGQGTRLTVV.